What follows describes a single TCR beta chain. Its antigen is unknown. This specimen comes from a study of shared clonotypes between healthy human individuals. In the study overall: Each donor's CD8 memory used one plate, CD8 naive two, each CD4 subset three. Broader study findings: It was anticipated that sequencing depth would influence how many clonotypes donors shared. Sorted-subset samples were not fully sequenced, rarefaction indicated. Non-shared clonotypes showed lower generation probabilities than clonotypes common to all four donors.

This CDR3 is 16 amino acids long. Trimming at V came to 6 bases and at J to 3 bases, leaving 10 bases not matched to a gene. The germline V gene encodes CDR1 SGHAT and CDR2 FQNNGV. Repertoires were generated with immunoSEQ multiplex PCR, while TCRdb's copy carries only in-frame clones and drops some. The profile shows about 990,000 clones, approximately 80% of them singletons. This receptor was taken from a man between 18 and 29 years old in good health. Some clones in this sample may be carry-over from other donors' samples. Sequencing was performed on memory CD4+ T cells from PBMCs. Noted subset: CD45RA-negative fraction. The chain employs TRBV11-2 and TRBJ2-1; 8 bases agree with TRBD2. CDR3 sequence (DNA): TGTGCCAGCAGTCGTTTGGGCGGGAGGAGCTACAATGAGCAGTTCTTC. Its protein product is CASSRLGGRSYNEQFF.